Listed below are T cell receptor beta chains from one sample, sequenced in a study of CD8 T cells in Susac syndrome. TCRdb independently ran MiXCR on the immunoSEQ multiplex PCR reads; one entry per CDR3 protein. The sample has a few hundred thousand distinct CDR3 sequences, approximately 91% seen once. The specimen sequenced was CD8+ T cells from PBMCs. All receptors derive from a human donor with multiple sclerosis. Each CDR3 is given with its conserved first and last residue. The size entry is marked missing in some rows and otherwise reads once, few, many or a size class.

j_gene: TRBJ1-2
abundance: .
v_gene: TRBV27
CDR3aa: CAIPYRDRVSSGGYTF

j_gene: TRBJ2-1
abundance: once
v_gene: TRBV27
CDR3aa: CASSLGVHISYNEQFF

j_gene: TRBJ2-7
abundance: few
v_gene: TRBV6-1
CDR3aa: CASSAGGEYEQYF

j_gene: TRBJ2-1
abundance: .
v_gene: TRBV5-8
CDR3aa: CASSPGLGFRDEQFF

j_gene: TRBJ2-1
abundance: once
v_gene: TRBV30
CDR3aa: CAWSVTPVWREGHNEQFF

j_gene: TRBJ2-7
abundance: .
v_gene: TRBV19
CDR3aa: CASSIGGYTYEQYF

j_gene: TRBJ2-7
abundance: .
v_gene: TRBV7-6
CDR3aa: CASSNRDRVYEQYF

j_gene: TRBJ1-1
abundance: .
v_gene: TRBV5-4
CDR3aa: CASSLSGKGTEAFF

j_gene: TRBJ2-1
abundance: .
v_gene: TRBV27
CDR3aa: CASSLWSPSAYNEQFF

j_gene: TRBJ2-1
abundance: .
v_gene: TRBV7-9
CDR3aa: CASTTRRDSYNEQFF

j_gene: TRBJ2-7
abundance: .
v_gene: TRBV27
CDR3aa: CASSLSGAPGEQYF

j_gene: TRBJ2-5
abundance: .
v_gene: TRBV7-2
CDR3aa: CASSLGGGLEETQYF

j_gene: TRBJ2-2
abundance: .
v_gene: TRBV28
CDR3aa: CASSLFGSTGGNGELFF

j_gene: TRBJ2-1
abundance: .
v_gene: TRBV30
CDR3aa: CAWDSPPYNEQFF

j_gene: TRBJ2-7
abundance: .
v_gene: TRBV23-1
CDR3aa: CASSQPQGPSSYEQYF

j_gene: TRBJ2-1
abundance: .
v_gene: TRBV7-2
CDR3aa: CAGEGPNENEQFF

j_gene: TRBJ2-7
abundance: .
v_gene: TRBV19
CDR3aa: CASSINGRGYEQYF

j_gene: TRBJ2-3
abundance: .
v_gene: TRBV13
CDR3aa: CASSPGPTPPDTQYF

j_gene: TRBJ2-7
abundance: .
v_gene: TRBV28
CDR3aa: CASRSPGQGRLDEQYF

j_gene: TRBJ2-7
abundance: .
v_gene: TRBV20-1
CDR3aa: CSARGDSLYEQYF

j_gene: TRBJ2-6
abundance: .
v_gene: TRBV3-1
CDR3aa: CASRKTGQLSGANVLTF

j_gene: TRBJ2-1
abundance: .
v_gene: TRBV28
CDR3aa: CASSTPQSNEQFF

j_gene: TRBJ1-1
abundance: .
v_gene: TRBV20-1
CDR3aa: CSVLAAPENTEAFF